This record concerns one T cell receptor (beta chain) sequence. This sample was included in a study of blood T cell repertoires in COVID-19. In the study's own analysis: How many nucleated cells were present was estimated from reference gene primer amplification. Sequencing was performed with immunoSEQ multiplex PCR; in TCRdb, only in-frame clones are kept and a portion is missing. From that table come the V and J calls and clone size; the DNA was used to work out D and trimming. Here the sample spans over 70,000 clones, roughly 80% being singletons. The clonotype comes from a man between 65 and 85 years old who had recovered from COVID-19. The sample taken for sequencing was peripheral blood.

CDR3 DNA sequence: TGCAGCGGACAGCGGGAGGGCCTTAGCGGGGAGCTGTTTTTT. Its protein product is CSGQREGLSGELFF. This sequence joins TRBV29-1 and TRBJ2-2; 10 positions agree with TRBD2. Germline values: CDR1 SQVTM, CDR2 ANQGSEA. This CDR3 is 14 amino acids long. V lost 7 bases to trimming and J lost 7 bases; unmatched junction nucleotides: 9.